This TCR beta chain was obtained from a study of T cells expressing NK-cell markers. Across the study: In the group of eight sequenced donors, seven were HCMV-seropositive and one was seronegative.

5'RACE template switching with UMIs generated TCR beta cDNA. One entry per CDR3 protein, without DNA, is what TCRdb gives after re-calling the 5' RACE reads. The table lists about 160,000 distinct CDR3 sequences, with about 18% in the top ten. As concerns this clonotype: Antigen specificity is unknown.

General study points: These clonotypes also led the CD3+CD56-NKG2C+ fraction in a few donors.

Sequencing was done on a sample of blood T cells: a sorted CD56 or NKG2C T cell subset, CD4+ or CD8+ T cells, or bulk PBMC T cells (not recorded which). The TCR was taken from a woman aged 18-70 years in good health.

CDR3: CSAQNLLIRDHQPQHF. V is TRBV20-1 and J is TRBJ1-5; TCRdb picks TRBD1, but there is no DNA to check that call. The CDR3 is 16 amino acids. CDR1 and CDR2 (germline): DFQATT, SNEGSKA (reference sequence).